This TCR beta chain was obtained from a study of cytomegalovirus exposure and HLA in healthy donors. The PCR was carried out with 60 Vbeta primers and 13 Jbeta primers. Clones were read by immunoSEQ multiplex PCR, and TCRdb kept only the in-frame ones, dropping some. The sample has under 200,000 clones, about 88% seen once. As regards this clone: Its antigen is currently unknown.

Findings and limits, study-wide: According to a later analysis, most TCR beta chains associated with CMV appeared HLA-restricted. Rarity characterized most TCR sequences, yet some public TCRs appeared in many donors.

The CDR3 runs 14 residues. Trimming cost V 3 bases and J 4 bases, with 13 bases left between them. Germline V gene lookup returns CDR1 MDHEN and CDR2 SYDVKM. The TCR was taken from a woman aged 18-35 years in good health and CMV-seronegative. The V and J genes are TRBV28 and TRBJ2-7, with D unclear. The sequenced sample consisted of PBMCs. CDR3 coding DNA: TGTGCCAGCAGTTTCACGAACAGATTGTACGAGCAGTACTTC. The encoded protein is CASSFTNRLYEQYF. Filled out from reference TRBV28 and TRBJ2-7, the complete variable domain reads DVKVTQSSRYLVKRTGEKVFLECVQDMDHENMFWYRQDPGLGLRLIYFSYDVKMKEKGDIPEGYSVSREKKERFSLILESASTNQTSMYLCASSFTNRLYEQYFGPGTRLTVT.